This TCR beta chain was recorded in a study of PD-1 blockade in classical Hodgkin lymphoma. After removal of 5 bases from V and 12 bases from J, the junction contained 7 bases not matched to a gene. Germline V lookup: CDR1 LNHDA, CDR2 SQIVND (reference sequence). The CDR3 has 12 amino acids. Whole-study results and caveats: Patients with a complete response exhibited baseline diversity comparable to newly diagnosed patients.

TCRdb's table, derived via immunoSEQ multiplex PCR, lists solely in-frame clones and lacks some. This table holds about 19,000 clones, over 65% found once. Time point meaning: cycle 4 day 1 (C4D1), after 6 weeks of nivolumab. Brentuximab vedotin exposure varied, and every patient relapsed after autologous stem cell transplantation. Negative magnetic selection isolated CD4+ T cells from thawed PBMCs. This clone was observed a few times. Its antigen remains unknown. This clonotype originated in a human donor with classical Hodgkin lymphoma. The sequences come from CD4+ T cells from blood, collected before the fourth cycle of nivolumab. V and J are TRBV19 and TRBJ2-1, with 7 bases aligning to TRBD2. The DNA for the CDR3 is TGTGCCAGTAGTCCCCCGGGGGGTCGGCAGTTCTTC. This translates into CASSPPGGRQFF. Together with reference TRBV19 and TRBJ2-1, the CDR3 gives the full variable domain: DGGITQSPKYLFRKEGQNVTLSCEQNLNHDAMYWYRQDPGQGLRLIYYSQIVNDFQKGDIAEGYSVSREKKESFPLTVTSAQKNPTAFYLCASSPPGGRQFFGPGTRLTVL.